These 11 T cell receptor beta chains were all obtained from the same sample, sequenced in a study of T cells in Graves' hyperthyroidism and ophthalmopathy. TCR beta CDR3 region amplification was performed from RNA transcripts. During a first-round RT-PCR of the TCR CDR3, the HTBI primer set was used. Using its own MiXCR run on the multiplex PCR reads, TCRdb lists one record per CDR3 protein. The data show around 720,000 distinct CDR3 sequences, 35% seen once. The sequenced sample consisted of blood. The receptors were sampled from a woman between 40 and 50 years old with Graves' hyperthyroidism.

In the case of this clonotype: It may be a read error: a sequence one base away is much more abundant. This chain joins TRBV7-3 and TRBJ2-6; TRBD1 aligns across 9 bases. The ends lost 3 bases at V and 2 bases at J; junction bases unmatched: 11. The CDR3 sequence is 19 residues long. The germline gives CDR1 SGHTA, CDR2 FQGTGA. Written as DNA, the CDR3 is TGTGCCAGCAGCTTTAGGGACAGGGACCATCTCCCTGGGGCCAACGTCCTGACTTTC. It yields the protein CASSFRDRDHLPGANVLTF.

This clonotype was counted at least ten times. The chain couples TRBV12-3 or TRBV12-4 to TRBJ2-7, with TRBD1 identical over 7 bases. This CDR3 contains 13 residues. V shed 6 bases, J shed 3 bases, and the junction held 5 bases outside the gene matches. The CDR3 region has the DNA TGTGCCAGCAGCCGGGACAGCTACTACGAGCAGTACTTC. Its translation: CASSRDSYYEQYF.

With regard to this clonotype: Sequence at one end of the junction differs from germline and may be a read error. This rearrangement joins TRBV5-1 to TRBJ2-2; the match to TRBD2 covers 8 bases. Germline CDR1 SGHRS, CDR2 YFSETQ. This CDR3 contains 17 residues. The CDR3 DNA reads as TGTGCCAGCAGCCCACGAGTTAGCGGGATACTAACCGGGGAGCTGTTTTTT. Protein sequence: CASSPRVSGILTGELFF.

Comments on this clonotype: A much larger clone differs from this one at a single base, so this may be a read error. The chain is built from TRBV7-9 and TRBJ2-7; 7 bases agree with TRBD2. Germline V gene sequence: CDR1 SEHNR, CDR2 FQNEAQ (reference sequence). V lost 2 bases and J lost 0; bases outside the gene matches: 4. The CDR3 sequence is 15 residues long. CDR3 residues: CASSLREGTSYEQYF. The CDR3 bases are TGTGCCAGCAGCTTAAGGGAGGGCACCTCCTACGAGCAGTACTTC.

This clonotype was picked up a small number of times. V is TRBV2 and J is TRBJ2-5; the match to TRBD2 covers 12 bases. This CDR3 is built from 17 residues. Germline CDR1 SNHLY, CDR2 FYNNEI. V was clipped by 6 bases and J by 1 base; unmatched bases: 9. In DNA form, the CDR3 reads TGTGCCAGCAGAGCTGCTAGCGGGGGGGCACCCCAAGAGACCCAGTACTTC. Its translation: CASRAASGGAPQETQYF.

The V call is TRBV7-8, the J call TRBJ1-6, with D unresolved. This CDR3 spans 14 amino acids. The ends were cut back, 5 bases at V and 10 bases at J, with 15 bases in the middle. Germline V gene sequence: CDR1 SGHVS, CDR2 FQNEAQ. The CDR3 coding sequence is TGTGCCAGCAGCCCCCTTAGGTCGGGGTCACCCCTCCACTTT. Translation: CASSPLRSGSPLHF.

The rearrangement links TRBV2 to TRBJ2-1; 8 nucleotides align to TRBD1. The CDR3 is 15 residues long. J gave up 4 bases and V 2 bases, and 4 bases lay outside the gene matches. Germline V lookup: CDR1 SNHLY, CDR2 FYNNEI. CDR3 sequence reads: CASSERDRPYNEQFF. The CDR3 DNA reads as TGTGCCAGCAGTGAACGGGACAGGCCGTACAATGAGCAGTTCTTC.

Comment on this clonotype: Given a much more abundant clone one base away, this may be a read error. This chain connects TRBV10-3 to TRBJ2-2; tentatively, D is TRBD2 (5 bases). The CDR3 totals 14 residues. CDR1 is ENHRY and CDR2 is SYGVKD in the germline V gene. As DNA, the CDR3 is TGTGCCGTCAGTGCCGCGGAGGCCACCGGGGAGCTGTTTTTT. This encodes CAVSAAEATGELFF.

The V gene is TRBV12-5, the J gene TRBJ1-2; a weak D match, TRBD1 (5 bases). Germline V gene sequence: CDR1 LGHNT, CDR2 FRNRAP. Trimming left V 1 base short and J 8 bases short, with 32 bases between. The CDR3 has 20 amino acids. CDR3 sequence (DNA): TGTGCTAGTGGTTTGGGTCGCTGGCCCCGTCGGTGGGGGATACCGGCCGGCTACACCTTC. This codes for CASGLGRWPRRWGIPAGYTF.

Turning to this clonotype: The junction differs from germline at one of its ends, possibly a read error. The V call is TRBV7-2, the J call TRBJ2-7; no clear D. The CDR3 sequence is 15 residues long. Germline V gives CDR1 SGHTA, CDR2 FQGNSA. CDR3 loop: CASSPERHPSYEQYF. DNA of the CDR3: TGCGCCAGCAGCCCGGAGCGCCACCCCTCCTACGAGCAGTACTTC.

This clonotype was counted only a few times. The rearrangement links TRBV12-5 to TRBJ2-7, with TRBD1 identical over 9 bases. The CDR3 contains 13 residues. V trimming: 5 bases; J trimming: 4 bases; junction bases outside the gene matches: 3. Germline lookup yields CDR1 LGHNT and CDR2 FRNRAP. CDR3 sequence (DNA): TGTGCTAGTGGTACACAGGGGGCGTACGAGCAGTACTTC. It is translated as CASGTQGAYEQYF.